Listed here is a single T cell receptor (beta chain). The target antigen is unknown. This sample was taken from a study of pediatric ulcerative colitis. Findings and caveats of the study: A couple of patients' blood samples yielded substantially fewer templates. Blood-rectal clonal overlap within each person was significantly higher in ulcerative colitis patients than controls.

Trimming removed 1 base at V and 9 bases at J, with 15 bases between. This CDR3 has 14 residues. Germline V gene sequence: CDR1 LNHNV, CDR2 YYDKDF (reference sequence). Generated by immunoSEQ multiplex PCR, the TCRdb table keeps only in-frame clones and is missing some. In the table there are approximately 60,000 clones, 86% of which are singletons. Sequencing was done on a sample of blood. The V call is TRBV15, the J call TRBJ1-1; D uncertain. This clonotype was sampled from a boy aged 10-17 years with severe ulcerative colitis. The CDR3 bases are TGTGCCACCAGCAGAGGGGGTTCATTTTGGAAAGCTTTCTTT. This gives the protein CATSRGGSFWKAFF.